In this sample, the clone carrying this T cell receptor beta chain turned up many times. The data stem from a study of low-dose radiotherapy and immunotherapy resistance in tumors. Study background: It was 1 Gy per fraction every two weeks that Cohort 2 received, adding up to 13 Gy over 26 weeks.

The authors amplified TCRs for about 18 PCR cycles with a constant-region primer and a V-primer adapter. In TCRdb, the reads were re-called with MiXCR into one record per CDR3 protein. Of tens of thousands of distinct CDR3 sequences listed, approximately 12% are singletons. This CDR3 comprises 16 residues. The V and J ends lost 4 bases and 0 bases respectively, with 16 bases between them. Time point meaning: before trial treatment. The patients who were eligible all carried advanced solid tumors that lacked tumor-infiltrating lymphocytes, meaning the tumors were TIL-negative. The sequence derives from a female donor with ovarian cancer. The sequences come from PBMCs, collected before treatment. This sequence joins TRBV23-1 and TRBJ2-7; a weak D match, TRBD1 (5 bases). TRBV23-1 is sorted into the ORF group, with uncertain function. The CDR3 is CASSPPLDSDSYEQYF. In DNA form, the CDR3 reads TGCGCCAGCAGTCCCCCCTTAGACAGCGACTCCTACGAGCAGTACTTC.